This T cell receptor (beta chain) was found in a study of cytomegalovirus exposure and HLA in healthy donors. This clone has a single count. Its antigen is currently unknown. PCR primers comprised 60 Vbeta and 13 Jbeta primers. Sequenced by immunoSEQ multiplex PCR; TCRdb stores in-frame clones only, minus some. The repertoire holds roughly 140,000 clones, with around three quarters as singletons. Study observations and caveats: Sequencing depth roughly uniform across donors was assumed in presence/absence analyses.

Trimming stripped 0 bases from V and 5 bases from J, with 11 bases between. Germline CDR1 GTSNPN, CDR2 SVGIG (reference sequence). The CDR3 covers 14 residues. The V gene is TRBV30, the J gene TRBJ1-5; D call uncertain. Material for sequencing was PBMCs. This receptor was taken from a man in his forties in good health and CMV-seropositive. CDR3 coding DNA: TGTGCCTGGAGTGTTTCCGGGGTACATCAGCCCCAGCATTTT. It codes for CAWSVSGVHQPQHF.